The T cell receptor (beta chain) under discussion was sequenced for a study of blood T cells in healthy people across ages. Looked up from germline, CDR1 is MNHEY and CDR2 is SVGEGT. The CDR3 length is 14 residues. The V end lost 7 bases, the J end lost 2 bases, and 14 bases lay between the germline ends. Together with a sample-barcoded 5' primer, a J-beta primer mix was included in a second PCR lasting about 7 to 11 cycles. TCRdb recomputed calls from the 5' RACE reads with MiXCR, one row per CDR3 protein. The sample gives around 780,000 distinct CDR3 sequences, 20% to 30% of which show up once; around 3% is in the top ten. The data were also submitted as part of a second study, on T cells of mothers and their children. That paper states: Every mother supplied over 10 million TCR beta CDR3 reads and every child some 2.7 million.

This TCR was sampled from a boy aged 10-17 years in good health. The sample consisted of blood. The chain has TRBV6-2 or TRBV6-3 and TRBJ1-2, with D perhaps matching TRBD1 (6 bases). CDR3 loop: CASTTYQGNYGYTF. The DNA for the CDR3 is TGTGCCAGCACCACCTACCAGGGGAACTATGGCTACACCTTC.